The entry that follows covers one TCR beta chain sequence. Its specific antigen is unknown. The CDR3 does not end in the conserved phenylalanine or tryptophan, so this is likely a read error. No DNA is shown, since the ends of the CDR3 on it are uncertain; the CDR3 is the one TCRdb lists. This specimen belongs to a study of CD8+CD57+ T cells in acquired aplastic anemia listed by TCRdb under 2018. With respect to the entire study: Extracted DNA from sorted CD4+ and CD8+ cells averaged approximately 3 ug, ranging from roughly 0.17 to 30 ug. Mean read counts for healthy donor samples were roughly 10 million for CD4+ cells and around 11 million for CD8+ cells. General study outcomes and caveats: Approximately 27 CD8+ CDR3 sequences were found in both patients and controls but appeared to be highly expressed in patients and within the immunodominant clones of the patients. No significant difference in CD8+ Simpson's diversity was found between patients and healthy controls (P=0.060).

The study deep-sequenced TCR repertoires of sorted CD4+ and CD8+ blood T cells from severe aplastic anemia patients and healthy subjects. Ficoll-Paque density gradient centrifugation was used to isolate peripheral blood mononuclear cells. Before DNA was extracted, CD4+ and CD8+ T cells were sorted using either FACS or magnetic beads. TCR beta VDJ combination and CDR3 sequence profiling used genomic DNA as the template. TCR repertoire sequencing was run on an Illumina HiSeq 2000. The authors processed their data as follows. TRBV/TRBJ rearrangement plots, CDR3 size and DJ length profiles, and Simpson's diversity index were used to assess repertoires. The most abundant DNA sequence in the deep sequencing data was taken as the immunodominant clone. CDR3 amino acid sequences were checked for sharing across subjects and were also compared against the VDJdb database and published repertoires. Starting from the raw public reads, TCRdb applied fastp trimming at Q25, assembled clones with MiXCR and retained in-frame beta chains. Rows with a matching CDR3 protein are joined into one entry that keeps the most common DNA and genes. TCRdb assigned the V and J calls; the authors' analysis was not used. This sample is represented by just over 400,000 distinct CDR3 sequences; roughly 68% of them were singletons. Of the sample, more than 3.5% falls within the top ten clones.

The germline V gene yields SGDLS for CDR1 and YYNGEE for CDR2. The CDR3 sequence runs 13 residues, both termini included. The sequence links TRBV9 to TRBJ1-6; the tabulated D call, TRBD1, remains unverified against the DNA. Sequences were obtained from sorted CD4+, CD8+, or CD8+CD57+ T cells (not recorded which) from PBMCs. The source is a human donor in good health, serving as a control. For the CDR3, the sequence is CASSVGGDAWTDI.